The clone carrying this TCR beta chain was seen only once. Trimming pared 7 bases from V and 6 bases from J, leaving 12 bases between. Germline CDR1 MGHDK, CDR2 SYGVNS. The CDR3 is 12 amino acids. The data were taken from a study of blood T cell repertoires in COVID-19. Overall study: PBMCs, B-cell-depleted T cells, or T cells provided the cDNA or gDNA that made up the material.

Assay: immunoSEQ multiplex PCR; the TCRdb copy retains only in-frame clones and omits some. The sample includes under 300,000 clones, roughly 90% seen only once; the top ten take approximately 2%. The V call is TRBV25-1, the J call TRBJ1-1, with a tentative D call TRBD1 (6 bases). The clonotype comes from a man in his fifties with acute or convalescent COVID-19. The sequencing input was peripheral blood. Written as DNA, the CDR3 is TGTGCCAGCAAGGGCCAGGGGCCTGAAGCTTTCTTT. Its translation: CASKGQGPEAFF.